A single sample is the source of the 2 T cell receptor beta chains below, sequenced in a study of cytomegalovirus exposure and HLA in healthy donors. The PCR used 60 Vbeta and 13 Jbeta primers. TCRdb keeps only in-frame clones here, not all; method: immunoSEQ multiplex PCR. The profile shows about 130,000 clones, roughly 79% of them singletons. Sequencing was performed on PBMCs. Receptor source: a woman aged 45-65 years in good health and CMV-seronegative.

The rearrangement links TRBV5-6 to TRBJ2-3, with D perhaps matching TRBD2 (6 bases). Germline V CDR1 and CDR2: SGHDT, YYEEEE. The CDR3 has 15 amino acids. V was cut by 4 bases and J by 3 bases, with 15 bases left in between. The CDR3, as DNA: TGTGCCAGCAGCCTCGGGACTGTCGGAACAGATACGCAGTATTTT. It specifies CASSLGTVGTDTQYF. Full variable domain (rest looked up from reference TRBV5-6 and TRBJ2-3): DAGVTQSPTHLIKTRGQQVTLRCSPKSGHDTVSWYQQALGQGPQFIFQYYEEEERQRGNFPDRFSGHQFPNYSSELNVNALLLGDSALYLCASSLGTVGTDTQYFGPGTRLTVL.

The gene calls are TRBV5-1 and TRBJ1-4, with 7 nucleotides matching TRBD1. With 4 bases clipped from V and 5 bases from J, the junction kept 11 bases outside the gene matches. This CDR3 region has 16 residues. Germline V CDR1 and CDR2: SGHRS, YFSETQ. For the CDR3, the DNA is TGCGCCAGCAGCCCCAGTCGAGCAGGGGGAAATGAAAAACTGTTTTTT. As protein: CASSPSRAGGNEKLFF.